Detailed here is one T cell receptor (beta chain). This clonotype has at least ten counts. The clone's antigen remains unknown. No qualities accompany the bases; no much larger clone lies one base away. The data stem from a study of T cell repertoires in cytomegalovirus infection (dated by TCRdb to about 2019). The study in broad terms: The HLA type of each donor mattered for the analysis, because public TCR beta signatures pointed to carriage of CMV infection along with the matching HLA type.

The paper as a whole reports these results and caveats: In both this cohort and an independent cohort of more than 350 donors, the cumulative frequency of public TCR beta family members distinguished carriers of CMV infection plus the relevant HLA type. The ex vivo response was dominated by HLA-C-restricted CMV-specific TCR beta clonotypes, which also provided the single most frequent clonotype in two of eight donors.

TCRdb names Illumina HiSeq 1500 as the instrument used. TCRdb reworked the public reads: Q25 trimming with fastp, MiXCR clone assembly, productive beta chains retained. When rows share a CDR3 protein, they turn into one entry using the most common DNA and genes. The sample contains about 200,000 distinct CDR3 sequences, roughly 9.8% of them found a single time. Of the sample, roughly 4.8% falls within the top ten clones. The CDR3 runs 12 residues from the cysteine to the phenylalanine. Only the CDR3 DNA is retained, 36 bases long and in frame from the first base. The trim is 1 base for V and 3 bases for J, with a gap of 1 base between the germline ends. CDR1 and CDR2, per the germline V gene, are SGHTA and FQGNSA.

Sequenced input: PBMCs. Recombination linked TRBV7-2 to TRBJ2-1, with the D segment identity uncertain. The sequence derives from a human donor in good health (CMV status not recorded). Some clones in this sample may be carry-over from other donors' samples. This receptor has the CDR3 CASSLDYNEQFF. The base sequence is TGTGCCAGCAGCTTAGACTACAATGAGCAGTTCTTC. Where the CDR3 stops, the reference TRBV7-2 and TRBJ2-1 genes take over; the full variable domain is GAGVSQSPSNKVTEKGKDVELRCDPISGHTALYWYRQSLGQGLEFLIYFQGNSAPDKSGLPSDRFSAERTGGSVSTLTIQRTQQEDSAVYLCASSLDYNEQFFGPGTRLTVL.